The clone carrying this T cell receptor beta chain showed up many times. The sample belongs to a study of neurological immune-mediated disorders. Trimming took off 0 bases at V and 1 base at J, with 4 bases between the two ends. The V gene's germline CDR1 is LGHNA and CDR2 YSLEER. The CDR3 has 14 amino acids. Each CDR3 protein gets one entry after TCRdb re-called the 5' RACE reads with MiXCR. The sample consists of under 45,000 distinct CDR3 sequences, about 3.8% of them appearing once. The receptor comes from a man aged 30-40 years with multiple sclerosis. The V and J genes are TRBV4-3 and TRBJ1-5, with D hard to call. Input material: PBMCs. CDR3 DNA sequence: TGCGCCAGCAGCCAAGAGGGGAGCAATCAGCCCCAGCATTTT. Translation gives CASSQEGSNQPQHF.